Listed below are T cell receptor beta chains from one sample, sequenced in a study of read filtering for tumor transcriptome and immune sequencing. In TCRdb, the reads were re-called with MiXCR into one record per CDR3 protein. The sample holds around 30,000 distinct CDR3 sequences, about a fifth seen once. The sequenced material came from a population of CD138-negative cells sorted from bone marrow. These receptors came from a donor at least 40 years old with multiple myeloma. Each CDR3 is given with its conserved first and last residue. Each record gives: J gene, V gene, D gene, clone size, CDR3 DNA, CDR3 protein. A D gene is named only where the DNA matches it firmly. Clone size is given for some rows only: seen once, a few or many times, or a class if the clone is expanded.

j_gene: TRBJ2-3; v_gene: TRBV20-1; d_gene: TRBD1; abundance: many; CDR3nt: TGCAGTGCTCTTACAGGGGGCGGCACAGATACGCAGTATTTT; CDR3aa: CSALTGGGTDTQYF
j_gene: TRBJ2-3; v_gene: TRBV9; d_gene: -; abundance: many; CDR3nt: TGTGCCAGCAGCGCGGACTCCCCCCCAGATACGCAGTATTTT; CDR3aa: CASSADSPPDTQYF
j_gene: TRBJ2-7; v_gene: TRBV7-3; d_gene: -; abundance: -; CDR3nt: TGTGCCAGCAGCCCAGCAGCGGGTCTGAGCGGCTACGAGCAGTACTTC; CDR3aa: CASSPAAGLSGYEQYF
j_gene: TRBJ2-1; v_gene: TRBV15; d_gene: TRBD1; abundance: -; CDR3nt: TGTGCCACCAGCTCATACAGGGGCGGACAGGAGACCCAGTGCTTC; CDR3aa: CATSSYRGGQETQCF
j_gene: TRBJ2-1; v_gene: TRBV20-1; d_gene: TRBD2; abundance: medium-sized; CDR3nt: TGCAGTGCTAGTAATCAAGCGGGAGTTGACAATGAGCAGTTCTTC; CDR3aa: CSASNQAGVDNEQFF
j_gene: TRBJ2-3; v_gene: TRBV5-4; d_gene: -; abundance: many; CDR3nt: TGTGCCAGCAGACAGGGCCGGAGCACAGATACGCAGTATTTT; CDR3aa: CASRQGRSTDTQYF
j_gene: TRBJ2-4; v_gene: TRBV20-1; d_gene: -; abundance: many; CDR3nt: TGCAGTGCCGGGGAAAACATTCAGTACTTC; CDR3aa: CSAGENIQYF
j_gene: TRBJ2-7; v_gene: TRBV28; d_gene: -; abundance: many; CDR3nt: TGTGCCAGCAGTTTCCAGGACGTCTACGAGCAGTACTTC; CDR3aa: CASSFQDVYEQYF
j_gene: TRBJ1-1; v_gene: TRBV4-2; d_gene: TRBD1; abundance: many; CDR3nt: TGTGCCAGCAGCCAAGCTACGGACAGGTACACTGAAGCTTTCTTT; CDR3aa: CASSQATDRYTEAFF
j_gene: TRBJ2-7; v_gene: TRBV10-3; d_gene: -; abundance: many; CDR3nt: TGTGCCATCAGACCTGCAGGGTCCCACGAGCAGTACTTC; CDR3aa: CAIRPAGSHEQYF
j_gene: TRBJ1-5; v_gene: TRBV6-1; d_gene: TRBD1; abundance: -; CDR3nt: TGTGCCAGCAGTGGACCGGACAGGGGAATTAGCAATCAGCCCCAGCATTTT; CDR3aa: CASSGPDRGISNQPQHF
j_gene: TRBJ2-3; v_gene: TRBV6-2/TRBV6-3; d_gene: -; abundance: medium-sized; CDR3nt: TGTGCCAGCAGTTACCCCTTGGACACAGATACGCAGTATTTT; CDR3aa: CASSYPLDTDTQYF
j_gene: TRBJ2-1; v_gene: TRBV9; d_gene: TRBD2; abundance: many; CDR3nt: TGTGCCAGCAGCCCCGGGGGGGATCGATACAATGAGCAGTTCTTC; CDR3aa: CASSPGGDRYNEQFF
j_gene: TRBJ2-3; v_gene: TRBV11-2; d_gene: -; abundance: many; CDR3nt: TGTGCCAGCAGCGGGGGGGGGGCCAGGGATACGCAGTATTTT; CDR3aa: CASSGGGARDTQYF
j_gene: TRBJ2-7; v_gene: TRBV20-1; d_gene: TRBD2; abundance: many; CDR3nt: TGCAGTGTTTCTAGCGGGAGTTACGAGCAGTACTTC; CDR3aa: CSVSSGSYEQYF
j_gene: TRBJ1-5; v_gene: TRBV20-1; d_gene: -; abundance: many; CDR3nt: TGCAGTGCCACAAGGGGGAGGGTTAGCAATCAGCCCCAGCATTTT; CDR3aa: CSATRGRVSNQPQHF
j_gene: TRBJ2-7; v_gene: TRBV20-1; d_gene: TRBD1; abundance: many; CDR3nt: TGCAGTGCCGGGTCAGGGGGAACCTACGAGCAGTACTTC; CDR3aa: CSAGSGGTYEQYF
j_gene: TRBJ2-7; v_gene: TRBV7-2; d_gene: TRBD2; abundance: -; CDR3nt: TGTGCTAGCAGCCAGGGTAGCGGGGGGGCCTACGAGCAGTACTTC; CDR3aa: CASSQGSGGAYEQYF
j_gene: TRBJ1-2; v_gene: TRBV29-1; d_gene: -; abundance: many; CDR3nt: TGCAGCGTTCGGTTCTGGCCCTATGGCTACACCTTC; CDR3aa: CSVRFWPYGYTF
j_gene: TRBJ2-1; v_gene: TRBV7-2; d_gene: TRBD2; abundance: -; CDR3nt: TGTGCCAGCAGCTTAGCTATGGGACTAACCTCGGATGAGCAGTTCTTC; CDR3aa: CASSLAMGLTSDEQFF
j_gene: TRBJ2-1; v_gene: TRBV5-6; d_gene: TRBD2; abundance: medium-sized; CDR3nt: TGTGCCAGCAGCTTGGTGGGGCGGGGGGCCTCCTACAATGAGCAGTTCTTC; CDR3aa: CASSLVGRGASYNEQFF
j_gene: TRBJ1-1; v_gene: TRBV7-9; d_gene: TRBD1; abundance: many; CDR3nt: TGTGCCAGCAGCAAGGGGACAGCGAACACTGAAGCTTTCTTT; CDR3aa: CASSKGTANTEAFF
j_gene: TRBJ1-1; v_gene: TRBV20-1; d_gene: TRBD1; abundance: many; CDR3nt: TGCAGTGCTAGAAGAACCCAGGGGGTTAGAACTGAAGCTTTCTTT; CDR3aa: CSARRTQGVRTEAFF
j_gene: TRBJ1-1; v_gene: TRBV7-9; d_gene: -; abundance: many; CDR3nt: TGTGCCAGCAGTTTCGGGACGGCCGAAGCTTTCTTT; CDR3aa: CASSFGTAEAFF
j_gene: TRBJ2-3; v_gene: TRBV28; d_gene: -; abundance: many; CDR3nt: TGTGCCAGCAGTGAGACAGGCGCAGATACGCAGTATTTT; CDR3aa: CASSETGADTQYF
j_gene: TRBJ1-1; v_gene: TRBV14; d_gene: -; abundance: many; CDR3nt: TGTGCCAGCAGCCCTCAAATGGACACTGAAGCTTTCTTT; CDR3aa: CASSPQMDTEAFF
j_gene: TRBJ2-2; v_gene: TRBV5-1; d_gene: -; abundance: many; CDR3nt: TGCGCCAGCAGCCGACCACCCGGACGGATGTACACCGGGGAGCTGTTTTTT; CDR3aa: CASSRPPGRMYTGELFF
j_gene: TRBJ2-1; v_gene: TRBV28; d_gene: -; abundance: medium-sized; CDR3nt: TGTGCCAGCAGCTTTCAGGGGCCAACCTACAATGAGCAGTTCTTC; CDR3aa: CASSFQGPTYNEQFF
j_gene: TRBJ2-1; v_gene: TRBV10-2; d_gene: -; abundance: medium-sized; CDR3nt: TGCGCCAGCAGCCCGCAGGACAATGAGCAGTTCTTC; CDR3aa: CASSPQDNEQFF
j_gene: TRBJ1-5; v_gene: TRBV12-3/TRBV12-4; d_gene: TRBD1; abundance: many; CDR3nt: TGTGCCAGCAGTTCCAGGGACAGCGATCAGCCCCAGCATTTT; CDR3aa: CASSSRDSDQPQHF
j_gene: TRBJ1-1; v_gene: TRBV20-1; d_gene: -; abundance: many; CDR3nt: TGCAGTGCTAGAGAGGCAGGGCCTGGGGGTACTGAAGCTTTCTTT; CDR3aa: CSAREAGPGGTEAFF
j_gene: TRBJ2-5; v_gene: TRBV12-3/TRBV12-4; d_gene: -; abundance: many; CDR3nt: TGTGCCAGCAGTCTACCACATACCCAAGAGACCCAGTACTTC; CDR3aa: CASSLPHTQETQYF